This TCR beta chain was observed in a study of blood T cell repertoires in COVID-19. Here immunoSEQ multiplex PCR was the method, and the copy in TCRdb shows in-frame clones only, minus some. The table includes approximately 250,000 clones, 86% detected once. Followed longitudinally, the Seattle patients had been enrolled during active infection. Sequencing input: peripheral blood. This TCR was sampled from a woman of 80 years or more with COVID-19, enrolled during active disease.

The CDR3 coding sequence is TGTGCCAGCGGAAAGGGGGCGTCTGGCTACACCTTC. This translates into CASGKGASGYTF. The rearrangement uses TRBV6-5 and TRBJ1-2; 7 bases line up with TRBD1. The germline V gene encodes CDR1 MNHEY and CDR2 SVGAGI. The CDR3 length is 12 residues. The V and J ends lost 8 bases and 7 bases, in that order; junction bases with no gene match: 7.